The clone carrying this T cell receptor (beta chain) has only one observation. Antigen: not known. The data were taken from a study of circulating and synovial CD4+ cells in juvenile arthritis. Libraries were prepared by immunoSEQ multiplex PCR; TCRdb keeps only in-frame clonotypes and omits some of them. The table lists 30,000 to 40,000 clones, 95% to 96% of them singletons, with 0.15% to 0.2% in the top ten. CDR3 length: 16 amino acids. The V gene's germline CDR1 is LNHDA and CDR2 SQIVND (reference sequence). Germline trimming cut 2 bases from V and 7 bases from J; bases unmatched to any gene: 11. Study-level points and caveats: T cell genome counts differed by at least an order of magnitude between CPL and CD4 samples. These repertoires were less diverse than bulk blood CD4 repertoires.

The sample taken for sequencing was CD4+ T cells from blood. This receptor was identified in a human donor with juvenile idiopathic arthritis. The rearrangement joins TRBV19 to TRBJ2-1, with 7 positions matching TRBD2. The CDR3 loop reads CASSIPGLVKGNEQFF. In nucleotides, the CDR3 is TGTGCCAGTAGTATACCCGGACTAGTTAAGGGAAATGAGCAGTTCTTC.